This T cell receptor (beta chain) was obtained from a study of CD8 T cell repertoires and HIV-1 epitope variants. Remarks on this clone: The antigen is undetermined.

Measured with immunoSEQ multiplex PCR; TCRdb has only the in-frame clones, and not every one. Of 4,000 to 6,000 clones listed, 66% are singletons. Material for sequencing was cultured CD8+ T cells derived from PBMCs. The sequence was obtained from a male donor with HIV.

The CDR3 nucleotides are TGTGCCAGCAGCGGGACACCCTACAATGAGCAGTTCTTC. Its protein is CASSGTPYNEQFF. The rearrangement joins TRBV6-1 to TRBJ2-1; perhaps TRBD1 as D (6 bases). This CDR3 has 13 residues. Trimming took 6 bases from V and 2 from J, leaving 8 bases between them. From germline, CDR1 is MNHNS and CDR2 SASEGT.